This TCR beta chain was captured in a study of shared clonotypes between healthy human individuals. Study details: Participating donors consisted of a couple of women and a few men aged 18 to 49.

Points on this clone: What it recognizes is unknown.

In the original analysis: Without quality scores, immunoSEQ junctional reads could not be filtered like full-length reads. This table comes from immunoSEQ multiplex PCR, and its TCRdb copy is limited to in-frame clones, with some not included. The V and J calls and clone size are taken from that table; D and trimming were inferred from the DNA. The sample carries 2 million to 2.5 million clones, approximately 90% recorded once. Negatively enriched CD4+ T cells were divided by CD45RA into naive and memory. Study-level results: The represented genetic and exposure-history diversity was limited by the small number of donors.

The CDR3 covers 15 residues. Germline V lookup: CDR1 SNHLY, CDR2 FYNNEI. After removal of 4 bases from V and 6 bases from J, the junction contained 9 bases not matched to a gene. The chain combines TRBV2 with TRBJ1-2, with 9 bases lining up with TRBD1. This sequence was found in a man in his late teens or twenties in good health. Some clones in this sample may be carry-over from other donors' samples. The sample taken for sequencing was naive CD4+ T cells from PBMCs. As for subset: CD45RA+ positively selected. The CDR3 DNA is TGTGCCAGCAGTGCATCGGGACAGGGTGGGGATGGCTACACCTTC. The encoded protein is CASSASGQGGDGYTF.